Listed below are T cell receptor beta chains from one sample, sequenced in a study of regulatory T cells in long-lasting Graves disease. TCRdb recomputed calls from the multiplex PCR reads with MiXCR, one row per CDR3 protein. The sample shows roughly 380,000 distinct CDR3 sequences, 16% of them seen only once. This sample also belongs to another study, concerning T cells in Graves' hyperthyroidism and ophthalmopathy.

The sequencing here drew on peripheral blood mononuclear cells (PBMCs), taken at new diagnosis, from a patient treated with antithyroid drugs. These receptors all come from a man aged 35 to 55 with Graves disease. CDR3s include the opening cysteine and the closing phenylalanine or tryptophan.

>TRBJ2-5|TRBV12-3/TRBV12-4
CASSLRTGRETQYF
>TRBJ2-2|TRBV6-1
CASRPRDRATGELFF
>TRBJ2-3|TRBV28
CASSKTWGTDTQYF
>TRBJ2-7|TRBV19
CASSKRDRPKQYF
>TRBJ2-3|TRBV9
CASSASSGGTDTQYF
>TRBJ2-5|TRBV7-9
CASSLGGTRGETQYF
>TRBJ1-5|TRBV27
CASSWASNQPQHF
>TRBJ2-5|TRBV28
CASSQGRWTAEETQYF
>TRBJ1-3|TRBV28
CASSYRRSSGNTIYF
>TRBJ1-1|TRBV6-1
CASSDTRKGFF
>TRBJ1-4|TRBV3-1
CASSRASGGDEELLF
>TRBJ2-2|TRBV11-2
CASSRGLAITGELFF
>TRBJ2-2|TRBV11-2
CASSSTSGGPISGELFF
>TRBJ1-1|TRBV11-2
CASSRQGLKAFF
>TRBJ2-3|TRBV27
CASSAGTSVNTQYF
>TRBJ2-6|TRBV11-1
CASSGKGQGWSGANVLTF
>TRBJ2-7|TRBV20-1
CSARNWGARGVYEQYF
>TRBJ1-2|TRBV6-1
CATAQGGGYTF
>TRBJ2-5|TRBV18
CASSPREETQYF
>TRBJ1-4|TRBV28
CASSSQTGPNEKLFF
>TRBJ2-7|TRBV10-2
CASSALRQAGEQYF
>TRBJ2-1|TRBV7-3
CASSLVGRRGRGEQFF
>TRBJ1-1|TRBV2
CASGTHMNTEAFF
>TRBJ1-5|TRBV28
CASNDQPQHF
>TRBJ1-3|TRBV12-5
CALFAGLSGNTIYF
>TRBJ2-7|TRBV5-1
CASSLAIVSEQYF
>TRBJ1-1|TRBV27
CASSYSKRMSTEAFF
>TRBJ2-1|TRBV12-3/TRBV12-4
CASSLRPSSGFYNEQFF
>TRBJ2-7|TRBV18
CASSPGQIYEQYF
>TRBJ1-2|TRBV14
CASSRGLTYGYTF
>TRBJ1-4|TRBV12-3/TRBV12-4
CASSFYPSNEKLFF
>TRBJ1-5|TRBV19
CASSMRRSHSNQPQHF
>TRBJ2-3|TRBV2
CASSDPQLAGSTDTQYF
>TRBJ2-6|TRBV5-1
CASSLTRQGVSGANVLTF
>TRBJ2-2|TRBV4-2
CASSQDIAYTGELFF
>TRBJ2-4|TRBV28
CASSLTGQGAKNIQYF
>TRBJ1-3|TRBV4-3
CASSHLIGGDGNTIYF
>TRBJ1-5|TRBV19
CASSRHRNADNQPQHF
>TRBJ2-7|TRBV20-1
CSAALPVVGRSSYEQYF
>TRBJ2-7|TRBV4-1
CASSRAGTGTGEQYF
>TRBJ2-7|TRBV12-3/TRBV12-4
CASSPTGETSYEQYF
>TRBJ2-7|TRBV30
CAWSPDIGLDYEQYF
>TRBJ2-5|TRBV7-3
CASSSGLAGGGQETQYF
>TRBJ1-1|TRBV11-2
CASSLVSRGTEAFF
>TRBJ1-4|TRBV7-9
CASSQGFGATNEKLFF
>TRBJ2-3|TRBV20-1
CSAKIGGAFTDTQYF
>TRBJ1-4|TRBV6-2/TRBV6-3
CASSYLAGKEKLFF
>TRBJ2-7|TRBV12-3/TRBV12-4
CASALGTATYEQYF
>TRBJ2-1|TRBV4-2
CASSQGAGTSGGASYEQFF
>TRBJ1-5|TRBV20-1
CSAREGGKHQHF
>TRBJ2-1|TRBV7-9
CASSLNTGGEQFF
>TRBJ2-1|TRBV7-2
CASSGASGTGDNEQFF
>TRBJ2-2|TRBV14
CASSLRRILPGELFF
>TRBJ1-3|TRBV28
CAIRTQGFGGRSGNTIYF
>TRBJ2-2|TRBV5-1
CASSLGWGTPNTGELFF
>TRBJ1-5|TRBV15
CATSTPTMGADNQPQHF
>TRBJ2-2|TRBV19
CASSIVAETGELFF